These T cell receptor beta chains were read from a single sample in a study of T-cell reconstitution after alpha-beta-depleted transplantation in children. MiXCR, applied by TCRdb to the PCR reads, yields one record per CDR3 protein. The table lists about 300,000 distinct CDR3 sequences, around 10% of them singletons. Here the sequenced sample was PBMCs, taken before TCRalphabeta/CD19-depleted stem cell transplant. Receptors originate from a boy under three years old with acute myeloid leukemia, due to receive a stem cell transplant. Each CDR3 is given with its conserved first and last residue. The D gene is left open where the match is weak. Only some rows state a clone size, as once, few, many or a class for expanded clones.

>TRBV7-8|15|TRBJ2-5|TRBD2|many
CASSLSAGGGETQYF
TGTGCCAGCAGCTTAAGTGCGGGAGGGGGAGAGACCCAGTACTTC
>TRBV9|15|TRBJ1-6|TRBD1|many
CASSVAWDRNSPLHF
TGTGCCAGCAGCGTAGCTTGGGACAGAAATTCACCCCTCCACTTT
>TRBV5-6|18|TRBJ2-5|TRBD2|-
CAMGLDSLAGGRQETQYF
TGTGCCATGGGCTTGGATTCCCTAGCGGGGGGGCGGCAAGAGACCCAGTACTTC
>TRBV7-6|15|TRBJ2-4|TRBD1|many
CASSLAPGGQNIQYF
TGTGCCAGCAGCTTAGCCCCAGGGGGCCAAAACATTCAGTACTTC
>TRBV6-4|15|TRBJ2-5|TRBD2|many
CASSDGTSGEETQYF
TGTGCCAGCAGTGATGGGACTAGCGGGGAAGAGACCCAGTACTTC
>TRBV5-1|16|TRBJ2-3|TRBD2|many
CASSSGLAGGLDTQYF
TGCGCCAGCAGCTCGGGACTAGCGGGGGGCTTAGATACGCAGTATTTT
>TRBV12-3/TRBV12-4|15|TRBJ1-2|TRBD1|many
CASSFPGQGAYGYTF
TGTGCCAGCAGTTTCCCTGGACAGGGGGCTTATGGCTACACCTTC
>TRBV28|13|TRBJ2-7|TRBD1|many
CAARGTGSDEQYF
TGTGCCGCACGAGGGACAGGGAGCGACGAGCAGTACTTC
>TRBV12-3/TRBV12-4|15|TRBJ2-5|-|many
CASSPSRDGRETQYF
TGTGCCAGCAGTCCTAGCCGAGACGGGCGGGAGACCCAGTACTTC
>TRBV11-2|18|TRBJ2-5|-|many
CASSPRGGRDWTGETQYF
TGTGCCAGCAGCCCCAGGGGGGGGCGGGATTGGACCGGCGAGACCCAGTACTTC
>TRBV27|15|TRBJ2-7|-|many
CASSFGAGLSYEQYF
TGTGCCAGCAGTTTTGGGGCGGGACTCTCCTACGAGCAGTACTTC
>TRBV20-1|15|TRBJ2-5|TRBD2|many
CSARPSGRARETQYF
TGCAGTGCTAGACCAAGCGGGAGGGCCCGAGAGACCCAGTACTTC